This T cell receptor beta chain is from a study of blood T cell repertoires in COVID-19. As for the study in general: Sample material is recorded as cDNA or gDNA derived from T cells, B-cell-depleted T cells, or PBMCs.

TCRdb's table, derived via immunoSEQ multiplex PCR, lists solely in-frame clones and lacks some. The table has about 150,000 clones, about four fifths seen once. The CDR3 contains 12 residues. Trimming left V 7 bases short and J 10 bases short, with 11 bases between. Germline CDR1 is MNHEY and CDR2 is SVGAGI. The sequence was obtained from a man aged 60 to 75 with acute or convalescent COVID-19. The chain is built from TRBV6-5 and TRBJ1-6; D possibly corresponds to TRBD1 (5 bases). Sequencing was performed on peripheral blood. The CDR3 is CASTGYWSPLHF. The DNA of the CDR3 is TGTGCCAGCACAGGGTATTGGTCACCCCTCCACTTT.